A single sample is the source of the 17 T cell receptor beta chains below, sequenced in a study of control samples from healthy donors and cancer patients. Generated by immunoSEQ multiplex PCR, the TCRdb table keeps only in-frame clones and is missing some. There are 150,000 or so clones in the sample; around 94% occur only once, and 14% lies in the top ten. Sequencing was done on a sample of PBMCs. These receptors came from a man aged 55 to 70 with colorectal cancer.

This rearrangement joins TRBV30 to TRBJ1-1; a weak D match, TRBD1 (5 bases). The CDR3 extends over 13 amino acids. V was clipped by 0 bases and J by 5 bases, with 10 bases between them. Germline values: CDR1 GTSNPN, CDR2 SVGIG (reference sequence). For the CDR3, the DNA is TGTGCCTGGAGTGTACAGGTGATGACTGAAGCTTTCTTT. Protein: CAWSVQVMTEAFF.

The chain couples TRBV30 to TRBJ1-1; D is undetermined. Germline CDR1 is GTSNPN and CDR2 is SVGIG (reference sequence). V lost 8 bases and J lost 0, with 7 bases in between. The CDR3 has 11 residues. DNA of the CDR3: TGTGCCGGACGGATGAACACTGAAGCTTTCTTT. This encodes CAGRMNTEAFF.

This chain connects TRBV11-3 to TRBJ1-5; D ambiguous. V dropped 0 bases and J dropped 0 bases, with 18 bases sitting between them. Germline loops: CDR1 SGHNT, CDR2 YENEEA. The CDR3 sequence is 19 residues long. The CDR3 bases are TGTGCCAGCAGCTTAGATTTGTTAACGACTCGATATAGCAATCAGCCCCAGCATTTT. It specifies CASSLDLLTTRYSNQPQHF. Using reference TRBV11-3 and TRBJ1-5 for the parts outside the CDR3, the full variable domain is EAGVVQSPRYKIIEKKQPVAFWCNPISGHNTLYWYLQNLGQGPELLIRYENEEAVDDSQLPKDRFSAERLKGVDSTLKIQPAELGDSAVYLCASSLDLLTTRYSNQPQHFGDGTRLSIL.

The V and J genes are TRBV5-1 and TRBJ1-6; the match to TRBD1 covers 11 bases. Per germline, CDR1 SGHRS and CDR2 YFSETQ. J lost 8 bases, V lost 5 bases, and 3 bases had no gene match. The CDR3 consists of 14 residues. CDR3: CASSWGQGDSPLHF. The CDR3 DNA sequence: TGCGCCAGCAGTTGGGGACAGGGGGATTCACCCCTCCACTTT.

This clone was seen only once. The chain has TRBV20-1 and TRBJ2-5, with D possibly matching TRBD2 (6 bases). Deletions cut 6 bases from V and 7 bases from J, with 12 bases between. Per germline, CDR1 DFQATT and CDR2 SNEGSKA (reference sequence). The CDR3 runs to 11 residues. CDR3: CSARVGGTQYF. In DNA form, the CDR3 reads TGCAGTGCCCGAGTGGGGGGGACCCAGTACTTC.

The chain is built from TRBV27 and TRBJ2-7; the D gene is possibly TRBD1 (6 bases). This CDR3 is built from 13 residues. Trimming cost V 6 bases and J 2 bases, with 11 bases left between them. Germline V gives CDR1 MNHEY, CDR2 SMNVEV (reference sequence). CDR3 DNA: TGTGCCAGCAGCAGGGACACTGCCTACGAGCAGTACTTC. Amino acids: CASSRDTAYEQYF.

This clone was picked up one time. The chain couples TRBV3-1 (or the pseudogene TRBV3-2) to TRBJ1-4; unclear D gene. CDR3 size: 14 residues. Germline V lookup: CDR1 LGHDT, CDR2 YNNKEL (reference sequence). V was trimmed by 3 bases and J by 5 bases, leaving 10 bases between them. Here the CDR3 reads CASSHWLDNEKLFF. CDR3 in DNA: TGTGCCAGCAGCCACTGGTTGGACAATGAAAAACTGTTTTTT.

CDR3 nucleotides: TGTGCCAGCAGCCCGCCCGCTCTAGCGGGGGCCTCCTACGAGCAGTACTTC. It is translated as CASSPPALAGASYEQYF. This sequence joins TRBV11-3 and TRBJ2-7; 10 bases are a match to TRBD2. J lost 0 bases, V lost 5 bases, and 10 bases had no gene match. In germline, CDR1 is SGHNT, CDR2 YENEEA. The CDR3 totals 17 residues.

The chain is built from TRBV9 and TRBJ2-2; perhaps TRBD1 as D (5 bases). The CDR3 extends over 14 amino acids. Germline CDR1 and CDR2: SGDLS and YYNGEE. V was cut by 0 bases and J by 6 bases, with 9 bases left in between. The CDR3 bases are TGTGCCAGCAGCGTAGTCCCAGGGCCCGGGGAGCTGTTTTTT. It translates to CASSVVPGPGELFF.

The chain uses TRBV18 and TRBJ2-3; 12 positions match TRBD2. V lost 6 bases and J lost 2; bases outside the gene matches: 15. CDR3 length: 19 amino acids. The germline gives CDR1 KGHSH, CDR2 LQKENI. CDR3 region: CASSPRTSGVSGPTDTQYF. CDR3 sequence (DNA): TGTGCCAGCTCCCCCAGGACTAGCGGGGTAAGTGGGCCCACAGATACGCAGTATTTT. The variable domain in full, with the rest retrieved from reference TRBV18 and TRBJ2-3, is NAGVMQNPRHLVRRRGQEARLRCSPMKGHSHVYWYRQLPEEGLKFMVYLQKENIIDESGMPKERFSAEFPKEGPSILRIQQVVRGDSAAYFCASSPRTSGVSGPTDTQYFGPGTRLTVL.

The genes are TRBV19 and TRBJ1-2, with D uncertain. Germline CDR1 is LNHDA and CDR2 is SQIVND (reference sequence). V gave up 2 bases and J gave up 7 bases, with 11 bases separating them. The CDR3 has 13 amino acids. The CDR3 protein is CASSILGLGGYTF. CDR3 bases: TGTGCCAGTAGTATATTAGGGCTGGGTGGCTACACCTTC. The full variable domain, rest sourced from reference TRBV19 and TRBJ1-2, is DGGITQSPKYLFRKEGQNVTLSCEQNLNHDAMYWYRQDPGQGLRLIYYSQIVNDFQKGDIAEGYSVSREKKESFPLTVTSAQKNPTAFYLCASSILGLGGYTFGSGTRLTVV.

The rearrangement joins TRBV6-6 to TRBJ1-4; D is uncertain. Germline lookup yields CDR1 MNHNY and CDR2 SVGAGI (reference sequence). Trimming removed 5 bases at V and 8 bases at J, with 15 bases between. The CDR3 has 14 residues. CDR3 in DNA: TGTGCCAGCAGTCCCGACATATCGGGGGAAAAACTGTTTTTT. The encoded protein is CASSPDISGEKLFF.

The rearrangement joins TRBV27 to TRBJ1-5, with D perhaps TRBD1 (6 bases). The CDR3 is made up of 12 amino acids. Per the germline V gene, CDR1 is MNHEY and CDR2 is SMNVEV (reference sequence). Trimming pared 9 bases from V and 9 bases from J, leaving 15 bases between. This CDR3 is CASSQGGGPQHF. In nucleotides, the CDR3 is TGTGCCAGTAGCCAAGGGGGGGGGCCCCAGCATTTT.

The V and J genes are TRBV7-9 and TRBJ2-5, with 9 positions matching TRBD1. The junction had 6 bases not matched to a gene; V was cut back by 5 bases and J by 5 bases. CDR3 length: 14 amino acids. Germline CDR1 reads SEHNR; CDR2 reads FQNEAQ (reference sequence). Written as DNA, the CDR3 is TGTGCCAGCAGCAACACAGGGGGCGGCGAGACCCAGTACTTC. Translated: CASSNTGGGETQYF.

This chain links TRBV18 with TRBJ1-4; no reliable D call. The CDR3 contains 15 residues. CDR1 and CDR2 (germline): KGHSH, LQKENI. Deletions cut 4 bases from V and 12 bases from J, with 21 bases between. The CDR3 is CASSHTLRGDEELFF. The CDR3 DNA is TGTGCCAGCTCACACACCTTACGTGGCGATGAGGAACTGTTTTTT.

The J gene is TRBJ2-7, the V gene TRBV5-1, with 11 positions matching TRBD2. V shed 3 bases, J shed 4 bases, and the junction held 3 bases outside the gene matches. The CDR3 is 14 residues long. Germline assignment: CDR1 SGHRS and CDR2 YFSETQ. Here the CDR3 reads CASSSTSGAYEQYF. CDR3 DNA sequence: TGCGCCAGCAGCTCGACTAGCGGGGCTTACGAGCAGTACTTC.

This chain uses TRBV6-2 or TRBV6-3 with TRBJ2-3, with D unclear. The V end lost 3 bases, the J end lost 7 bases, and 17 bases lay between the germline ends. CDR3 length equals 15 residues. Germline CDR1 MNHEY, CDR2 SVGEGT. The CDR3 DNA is TGTGCCAGCAGTTATGGGGTAGCTCCCACGAATACGCAGTATTTT. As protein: CASSYGVAPTNTQYF.